One sample yielded the 8 T cell receptor beta chains listed below, sequenced in a study of T cell changes during pregnancy in multiple sclerosis. Produced via immunoSEQ multiplex PCR; TCRdb's table is partial and in-frame only. The sample has 78,000 or so clones, about nine tenths seen once. The specimen comprised CD4+ T cells from peripheral blood mononuclear cells, sampled before pregnancy. These receptor sequences come from a female donor with multiple sclerosis, enrolled in a pregnancy study.

The gene calls are TRBV28 and TRBJ1-4; 7 positions agree with TRBD1. V shed 2 bases, J shed 7 bases, and the junction held 19 bases outside the gene matches. Germline loops: CDR1 MDHEN, CDR2 SYDVKM. The CDR3 is 19 amino acids. The CDR3: CASSLNPTGLLLRFEKLFF. CDR3 DNA sequence: TGTGCCAGCAGTTTAAACCCGACAGGGTTGCTCCTTAGGTTTGAAAAACTGTTTTTT.

This clone was found once. The chain joins TRBV9 to TRBJ2-3; TRBD2 matches at 15 bases. This CDR3 is built from 17 residues. The germline V gene has CDR1 SGDLS and CDR2 YYNGEE. V shed 0 bases and J 4 bases; nucleotides not matched to a gene: 3. The CDR3 nucleotides read TGTGCCAGCAGCGTAGGGACTAGCGGGGGGGCCCCAGATACGCAGTATTTT. Translating gives CASSVGTSGGAPDTQYF.

The chain uses TRBV7-3 and TRBJ2-5, with 8 bases matching TRBD2. The CDR3 runs 15 residues. V lost 0 bases to trimming and J lost 5 bases; unmatched junction nucleotides: 5. CDR1 is SGHTA, CDR2 FQGTGA, per germline. CDR3 DNA sequence: TGTGCCAGCAGCTTAACGAAGCGGGAGAGGGAGACCCAGTACTTC. Residues: CASSLTKRERETQYF.

J is TRBJ2-1 and V is TRBV6-5, with 7 bases fitting TRBD2. The CDR3 has 15 residues. Germline CDR1 and CDR2: MNHEY and SVGAGI. V trimming: 7 bases; J trimming: 6 bases; junction bases outside the gene matches: 12. CDR3 residues: CASTRTRSFVNEQFF. The CDR3 DNA sequence: TGTGCCAGCACTAGGACTAGGTCTTTCGTCAATGAGCAGTTCTTC.

The CDR3 region has the DNA TGTGCCTGCGGACAGGAGGGGATTTACGAGCAGTACTTC. Its translation: CACGQEGIYEQYF. The rearrangement joins TRBV30 to TRBJ2-7, with D maybe TRBD1 (7 bases). Germline CDR1 GTSNPN, CDR2 SVGIG (reference sequence). Trimming removed 6 bases from V and 4 bases from J, with 16 bases in between. The CDR3 covers 13 residues.

This clone was seen a single time. The chain has TRBV7-2 and TRBJ2-1; D is perhaps TRBD2 (5 bases). The CDR3 totals 15 residues. V was pared by 5 bases and J by 8 bases, with 19 bases between. The germline CDR1 and CDR2 sequences are SGHTA and FQGNSA. The CDR3 DNA reads TGTGCCAGCAGCCTCCGGGGAAATGACGGCGATGAGCAGTTCTTC. Translating it yields CASSLRGNDGDEQFF.

The chain joins TRBV4-1 to TRBJ1-2; TRBD1 might be the D (6 bases). The germline gives CDR1 MGHRA, CDR2 YSYEKL. The CDR3 is 15 amino acids. Trimming left V 4 bases short and J 4 bases short, with 16 bases between. The CDR3 DNA reads TGCGCCAGCAGCCGATTAGGGGGGGCGAGCTATGGCTACACCTTC. This sequence encodes CASSRLGGASYGYTF.

The chain couples TRBV5-1 to TRBJ2-3, with D possibly TRBD2 on 6 matching bases. The CDR3 runs 15 residues. Trimming took 1 base from V and 1 from J, leaving 10 bases between them. From germline, CDR1 is SGHRS and CDR2 YFSETQ. The CDR3 region is CASSLRSSGTDTQYF. The DNA for the CDR3 is TGCGCCAGCAGCTTGCGGTCTAGCGGCACAGATACGCAGTATTTT.